The present TCR beta chain was sequenced within a study of shared clonotypes between healthy human individuals. Genomic DNA (from each subset) was split evenly across several immunoSEQ plates. The DNA input per sorted-subset replicate PCR was around 200 ng, corresponding to tens of thousands of T cell genomes. The table came from immunoSEQ multiplex PCR; TCRdb's copy has only in-frame clones and leaves some out. The sample carries roughly 2,300,000 clones, roughly 92% recorded once. The study drew all its donors from Caucasian adults living in Nashville, Tennessee. The CDR3 has 15 residues. Trimming left V 0 bases short and J 0 bases short, with 7 bases between. From germline, CDR1 is SGHKS and CDR2 YYEKEE (reference sequence).

This TCR derives from a man aged 18-30 years in good health. Some clones in this sample may be carry-over from other donors' samples. The chain links TRBV5-5 to TRBJ1-3; D remains ambiguous. Sequenced sample: naive CD4+ T cells from PBMCs. Subset reported: CD45RA+ positively selected. CDR3 bases: TGTGCCAGCAGCTTGGCAGGTGTCTCTGGAAACACCATATATTTT. The encoded protein is CASSLAGVSGNTIYF.